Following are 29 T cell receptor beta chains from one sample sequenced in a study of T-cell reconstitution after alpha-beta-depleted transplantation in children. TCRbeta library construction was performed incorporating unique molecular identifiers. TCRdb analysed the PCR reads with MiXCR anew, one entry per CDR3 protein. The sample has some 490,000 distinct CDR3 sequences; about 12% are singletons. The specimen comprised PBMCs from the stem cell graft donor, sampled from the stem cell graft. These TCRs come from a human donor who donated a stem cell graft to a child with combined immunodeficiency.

This CDR3 is CASSQRGEDTQYF. The DNA of the CDR3 is TGTGCCAGCAGCCAAAGGGGGGAGGATACGCAGTATTTT. The chain recombines TRBV14 with TRBJ2-3; either TRBD1 or TRBD2 may supply D (6 bases each). CDR3 length: 13 amino acids. V lost 2 bases, J lost 6 bases, and 9 bases lay in between. Germline lookup yields CDR1 SGHDN and CDR2 FVKESK. The full variable domain, rest sourced from reference TRBV14 and TRBJ2-3, is EAGVTQFPSHSVIEKGQTVTLRCDPISGHDNLYWYRRVMGKEIKFLLHFVKESKQDESGMPNNRFLAERTGGTYSTLKVQPAELEDSGVYFCASSQRGEDTQYFGPGTRLTVL.

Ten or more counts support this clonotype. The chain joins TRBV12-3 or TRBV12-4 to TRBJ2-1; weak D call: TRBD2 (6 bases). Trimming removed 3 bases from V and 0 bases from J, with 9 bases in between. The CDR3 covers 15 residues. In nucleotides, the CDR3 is TGTGCCAGCAGTTTTGGCGGGGACTCCTACAATGAGCAGTTCTTC. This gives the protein CASSFGGDSYNEQFF.

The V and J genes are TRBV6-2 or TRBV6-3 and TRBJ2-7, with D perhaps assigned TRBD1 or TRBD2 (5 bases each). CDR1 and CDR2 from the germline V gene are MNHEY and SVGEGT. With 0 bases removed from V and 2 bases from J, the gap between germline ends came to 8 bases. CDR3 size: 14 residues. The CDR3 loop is CASSYSGRPYEQYF. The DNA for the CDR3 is TGTGCCAGCAGTTACTCGGGACGGCCCTACGAGCAGTACTTC.

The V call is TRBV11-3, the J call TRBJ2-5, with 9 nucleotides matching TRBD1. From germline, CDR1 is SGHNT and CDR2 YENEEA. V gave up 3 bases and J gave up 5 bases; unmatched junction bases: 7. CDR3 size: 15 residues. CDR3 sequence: CASSFIQGAYETQYF. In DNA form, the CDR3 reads TGTGCCAGCAGCTTTATACAGGGGGCGTATGAGACCCAGTACTTC.

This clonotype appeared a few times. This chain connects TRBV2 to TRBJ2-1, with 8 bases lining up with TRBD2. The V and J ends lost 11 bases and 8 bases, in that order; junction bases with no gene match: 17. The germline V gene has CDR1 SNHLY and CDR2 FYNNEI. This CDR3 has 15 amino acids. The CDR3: CALTPSDGRGDEQFF. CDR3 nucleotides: TGTGCCCTTACCCCTTCCGACGGGAGGGGAGATGAGCAGTTCTTC.

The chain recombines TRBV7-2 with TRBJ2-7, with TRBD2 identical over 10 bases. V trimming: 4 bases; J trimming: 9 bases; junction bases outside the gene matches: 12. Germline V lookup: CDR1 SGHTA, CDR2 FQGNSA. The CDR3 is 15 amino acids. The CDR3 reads CASSSPSGSAPGQYF. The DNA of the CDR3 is TGTGCCAGCAGCTCACCTAGCGGGAGCGCCCCTGGGCAGTACTTC.

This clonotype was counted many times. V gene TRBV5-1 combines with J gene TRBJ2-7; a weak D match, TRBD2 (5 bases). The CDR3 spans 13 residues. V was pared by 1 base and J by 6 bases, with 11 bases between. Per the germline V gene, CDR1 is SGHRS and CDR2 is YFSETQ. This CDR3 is CASSLSQRSEQYF. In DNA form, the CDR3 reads TGCGCCAGCAGCTTGAGCCAGCGGAGCGAGCAGTACTTC.

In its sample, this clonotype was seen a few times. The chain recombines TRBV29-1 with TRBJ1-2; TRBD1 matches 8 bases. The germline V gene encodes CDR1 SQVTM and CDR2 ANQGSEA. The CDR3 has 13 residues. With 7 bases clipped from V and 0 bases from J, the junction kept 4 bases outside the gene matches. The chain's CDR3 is CSGETGANYGYTF. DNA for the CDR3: TGCAGCGGGGAGACAGGGGCTAACTATGGCTACACCTTC.

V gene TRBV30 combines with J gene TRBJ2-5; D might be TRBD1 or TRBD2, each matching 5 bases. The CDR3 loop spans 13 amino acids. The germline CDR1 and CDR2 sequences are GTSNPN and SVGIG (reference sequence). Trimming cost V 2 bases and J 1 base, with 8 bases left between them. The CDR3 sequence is CAWSIGAQETQYF. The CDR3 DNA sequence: TGTGCCTGGAGTATCGGGGCCCAAGAGACCCAGTACTTC.

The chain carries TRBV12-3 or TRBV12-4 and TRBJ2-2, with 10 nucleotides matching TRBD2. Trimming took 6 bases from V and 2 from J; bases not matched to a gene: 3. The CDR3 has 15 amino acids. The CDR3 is CASRRTSGNTGELFF. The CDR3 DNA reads TGTGCCAGCAGACGGACTAGCGGAAACACCGGGGAGCTGTTTTTT.

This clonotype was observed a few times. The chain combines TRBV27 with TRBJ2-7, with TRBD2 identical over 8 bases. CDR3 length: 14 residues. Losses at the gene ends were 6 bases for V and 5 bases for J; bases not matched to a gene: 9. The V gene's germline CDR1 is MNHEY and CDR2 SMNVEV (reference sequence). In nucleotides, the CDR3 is TGTGCCAGCAGCGGCGCGGGAGGACCCAACGAGCAGTACTTC. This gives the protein CASSGAGGPNEQYF.

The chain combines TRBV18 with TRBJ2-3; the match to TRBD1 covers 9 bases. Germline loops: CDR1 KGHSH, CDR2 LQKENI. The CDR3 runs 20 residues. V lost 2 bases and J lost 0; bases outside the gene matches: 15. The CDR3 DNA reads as TGTGCCAGCTCACCAAGGAAAGAGACAGGGGGTCGACTTAGCACAGATACGCAGTATTTT. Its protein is CASSPRKETGGRLSTDTQYF. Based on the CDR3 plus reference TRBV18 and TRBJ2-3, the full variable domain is NAGVMQNPRHLVRRRGQEARLRCSPMKGHSHVYWYRQLPEEGLKFMVYLQKENIIDESGMPKERFSAEFPKEGPSILRIQQVVRGDSAAYFCASSPRKETGGRLSTDTQYFGPGTRLTVL.

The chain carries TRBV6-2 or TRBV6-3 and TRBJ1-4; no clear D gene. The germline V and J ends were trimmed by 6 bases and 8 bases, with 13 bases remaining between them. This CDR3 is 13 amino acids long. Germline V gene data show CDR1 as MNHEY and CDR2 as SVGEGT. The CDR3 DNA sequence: TGTGCCAGCAGGGGCCCGCCGGAAGAAAAACTGTTTTTT. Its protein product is CASRGPPEEKLFF.

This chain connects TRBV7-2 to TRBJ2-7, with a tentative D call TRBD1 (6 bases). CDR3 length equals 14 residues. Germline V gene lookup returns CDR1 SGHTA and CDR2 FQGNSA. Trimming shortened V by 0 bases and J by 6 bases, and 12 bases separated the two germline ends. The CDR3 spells CASSLAGLGGEQYF. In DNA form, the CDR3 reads TGTGCCAGCAGCTTAGCAGGGTTAGGGGGCGAGCAGTACTTC.

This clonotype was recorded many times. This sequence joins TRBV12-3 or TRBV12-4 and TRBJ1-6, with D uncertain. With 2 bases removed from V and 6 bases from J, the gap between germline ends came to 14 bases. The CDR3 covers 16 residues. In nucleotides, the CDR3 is TGTGCCAGCAGTTTATTGTTGGCCAGTCCTAATTCACCCCTCCACTTT. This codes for CASSLLLASPNSPLHF.

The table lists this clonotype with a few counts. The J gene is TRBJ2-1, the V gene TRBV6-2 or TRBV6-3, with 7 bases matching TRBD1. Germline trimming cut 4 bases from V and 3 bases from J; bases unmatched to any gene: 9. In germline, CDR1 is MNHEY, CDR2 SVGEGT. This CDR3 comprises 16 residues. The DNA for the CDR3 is TGTGCCAGCAGTTTCTACGGGGCAGGGGGCTACAATGAGCAGTTCTTC. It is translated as CASSFYGAGGYNEQFF.

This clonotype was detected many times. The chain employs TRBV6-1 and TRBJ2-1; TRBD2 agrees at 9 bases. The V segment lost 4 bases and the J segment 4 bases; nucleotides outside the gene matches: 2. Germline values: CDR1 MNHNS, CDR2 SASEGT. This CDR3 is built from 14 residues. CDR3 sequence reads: CASSGTSEYNEQFF. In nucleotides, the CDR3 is TGTGCCAGCAGTGGGACTAGCGAGTACAATGAGCAGTTCTTC.

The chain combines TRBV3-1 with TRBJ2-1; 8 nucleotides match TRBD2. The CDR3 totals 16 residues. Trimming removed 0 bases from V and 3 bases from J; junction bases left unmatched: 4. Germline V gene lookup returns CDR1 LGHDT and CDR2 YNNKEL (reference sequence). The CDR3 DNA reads TGTGCCAGCAGCCAAGATAGCCTAGCGGGCTACAATGAGCAGTTCTTC. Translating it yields CASSQDSLAGYNEQFF.

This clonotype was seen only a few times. CDR3 DNA sequence: TGCAGTGCTAGCGGGACTCCTAGGGACGAGCAGTACTTC. Translated: CSASGTPRDEQYF. The V and J genes are TRBV20-1 and TRBJ2-7, with D tentatively TRBD2 (6 bases). There are 13 residues in the CDR3. V was cut by 3 bases and J by 5 bases, with 14 bases left in between. Germline V CDR1 and CDR2: DFQATT, SNEGSKA (reference sequence).

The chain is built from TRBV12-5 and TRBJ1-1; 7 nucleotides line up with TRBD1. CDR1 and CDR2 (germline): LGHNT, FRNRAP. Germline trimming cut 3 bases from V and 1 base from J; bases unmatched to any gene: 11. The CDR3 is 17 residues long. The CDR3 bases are TGTGCTAGTGGTTTTGGTAGAGAGTGGGACAGGAACACTGAAGCTTTCTTT. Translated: CASGFGREWDRNTEAFF.

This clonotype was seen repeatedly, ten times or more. CDR3 coding DNA: TGTGCCAGCAGTTTAGCGCCAGGGCTCTCCTACGAGCAGTACTTC. This translates into CASSLAPGLSYEQYF. The chain has TRBV12-3 or TRBV12-4 and TRBJ2-7, with D perhaps matching TRBD1 (5 bases). Trimming cost V 0 bases and J 0 bases, with 9 bases left between them. CDR3 length: 15 amino acids.

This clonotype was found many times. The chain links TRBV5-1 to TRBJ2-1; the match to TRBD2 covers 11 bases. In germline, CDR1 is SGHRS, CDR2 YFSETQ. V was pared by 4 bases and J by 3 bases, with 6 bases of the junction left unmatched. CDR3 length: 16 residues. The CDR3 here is CASSPPTSGDYNEQFF. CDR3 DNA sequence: TGCGCCAGCAGCCCACCGACTAGCGGGGACTACAATGAGCAGTTCTTC.

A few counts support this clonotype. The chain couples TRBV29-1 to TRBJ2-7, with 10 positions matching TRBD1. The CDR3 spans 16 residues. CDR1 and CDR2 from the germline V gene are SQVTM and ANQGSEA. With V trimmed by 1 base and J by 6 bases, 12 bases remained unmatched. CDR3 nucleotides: TGCAGCGTTGAAGGCTCCGGGACAGGGGCCCCAGGCGAGCAGTACTTC. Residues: CSVEGSGTGAPGEQYF.

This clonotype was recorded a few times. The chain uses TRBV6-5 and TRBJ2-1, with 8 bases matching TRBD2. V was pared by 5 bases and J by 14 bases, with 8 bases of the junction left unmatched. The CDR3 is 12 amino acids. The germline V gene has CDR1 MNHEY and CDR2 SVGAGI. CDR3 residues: CASSPREGREFF. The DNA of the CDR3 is TGTGCCAGCAGTCCCCGGGAGGGGAGGGAGTTCTTC.

The CDR3 reads CARGPSKTAIGEETQYF. As DNA, the CDR3 is TGTGCCAGGGGACCTTCAAAAACGGCGATAGGGGAGGAGACCCAGTACTTC. The V and J genes are TRBV2 and TRBJ2-5, with D tentatively TRBD1 or TRBD2 (5 bases each). The V and J ends lost 9 bases and 5 bases respectively, with 28 bases between them. Germline assignment: CDR1 SNHLY and CDR2 FYNNEI. This CDR3 spans 17 amino acids.

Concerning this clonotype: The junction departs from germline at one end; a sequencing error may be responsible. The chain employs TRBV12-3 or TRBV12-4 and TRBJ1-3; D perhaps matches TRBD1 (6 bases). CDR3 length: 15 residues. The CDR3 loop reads CTSSRLPGAGNTIYF. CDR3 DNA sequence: TGTACCAGCAGCCGCCTCCCAGGGGCTGGAAACACCATATATTTT.

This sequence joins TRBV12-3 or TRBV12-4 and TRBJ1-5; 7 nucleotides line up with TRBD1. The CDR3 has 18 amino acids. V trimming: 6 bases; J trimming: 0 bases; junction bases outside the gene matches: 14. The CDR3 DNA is TGTGCCAGCAGCAGACAGGGAGGGACATCTTATAGCAATCAGCCCCAGCATTTT. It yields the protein CASSRQGGTSYSNQPQHF.

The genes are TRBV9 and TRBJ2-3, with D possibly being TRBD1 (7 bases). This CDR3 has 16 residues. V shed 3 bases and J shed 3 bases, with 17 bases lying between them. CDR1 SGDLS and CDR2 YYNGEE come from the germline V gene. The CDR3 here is CASSARGVRGTDTQYF. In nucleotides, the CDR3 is TGTGCCAGCAGCGCCAGGGGGGTTAGGGGGACAGATACGCAGTATTTT.

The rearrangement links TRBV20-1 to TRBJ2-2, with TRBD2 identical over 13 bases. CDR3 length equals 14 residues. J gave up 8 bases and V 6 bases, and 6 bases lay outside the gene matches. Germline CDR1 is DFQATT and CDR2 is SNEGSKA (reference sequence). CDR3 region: CSAAEGLAGGELFF. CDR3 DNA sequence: TGCAGTGCCGCTGAGGGACTAGCGGGAGGGGAGCTGTTTTTT.